The clone carrying this T cell receptor (beta chain) appeared once. Clones were read by immunoSEQ multiplex PCR, and TCRdb kept only the in-frame ones, dropping some. The profile shows under 80,000 clones, 85% to 90% of them singletons. These data belong to a study of technical replicates of blood from a handful of donors. J was trimmed by 7 bases and V by 7 bases; bases with no gene match: 7. Germline V gives CDR1 LNHDA, CDR2 SQIVND (reference sequence). This CDR3 spans 14 amino acids. The chain uses TRBV19 and TRBJ1-4; 9 bases are a match to TRBD1. The sequence came from a human donor in good health. Some clones in this sample may be carry-over from other donors' samples. The source material was PBMCs. The CDR3 nucleotides read TGTGCCAGTACCGCAGGGACAGGGAGTGAAAAACTGTTTTTT. Its protein is CASTAGTGSEKLFF.